This is a list of T cell receptor beta chains from one sample in a study of CD8+ T cells in alopecia areata. Assay used: immunoSEQ multiplex PCR; TCRdb lists only in-frame clones, some missing. The sample yields roughly 100,000 clones, approximately 52% seen once. The sample taken for sequencing was CD4+ T cells sorted from blood. These receptors were taken from a human donor in good health. CDR3s include the opening cysteine and the closing phenylalanine or tryptophan. D genes are given only for firm matches. For some rows the clone size is stated as once, few or many, or as a class when expanded; others skip it.

size	J	V	D	CDR3	DNA
-	TRBJ2-7	TRBV6-5	TRBD1	CASRAGQGIYEQYF	TGTGCCAGCAGAGCGGGACAGGGGATCTACGAGCAGTACTTC
-	TRBJ1-4	TRBV5-1	-	CASSGGRTNEKLFF	TGCGCCAGCAGCGGTGGGAGAACTAATGAAAAACTGTTTTTT
-	TRBJ2-5	TRBV29-1	-	CSVPDVRTLGETQYF	TGCAGCGTTCCAGATGTGAGGACGTTGGGGGAGACCCAGTACTTC
-	TRBJ2-4	TRBV30	TRBD1	CAYSPGTGLLNIQYF	TGTGCCTACTCCCCCGGGACAGGGCTTCTAAACATTCAGTACTTC
-	TRBJ2-3	TRBV18	-	CASSPKRFGLLDTQYF	TGTGCCAGCTCACCAAAGAGATTCGGGTTGTTGGATACGCAGTATTTT
-	TRBJ2-7	TRBV5-1	-	CASSAGTPTYEQYF	TGCGCCAGCAGCGCCGGGACTCCCACCTACGAGCAGTACTTC
-	TRBJ1-3	TRBV28	-	CASSPYSRGFSGNTIYF	TGTGCCAGCAGTCCCTATTCACGGGGGTTCTCTGGAAACACCATATATTTT
-	TRBJ1-6	TRBV5-1	-	CASSLDHGSLNSPLHF	TGCGCCAGCAGCTTGGATCATGGCAGCCTTAATTCACCCCTCCACTTT
-	TRBJ1-1	TRBV29-1	-	CSVPGLGEAFF	TGCAGCGTTCCAGGGTTGGGTGAAGCTTTCTTT
-	TRBJ2-1	TRBV7-9	-	CASSFRVGNEQFF	TGTGCCAGCAGCTTCAGGGTAGGCAATGAGCAGTTCTTC
-	TRBJ2-5	TRBV11-2	TRBD2	CASSLGGTSRETQYF	TGTGCCAGCAGCTTAGGCGGGACTAGTCGGGAGACCCAGTACTTC
-	TRBJ1-5	TRBV5-6	-	CASSLYGGTYQPQHF	TGTGCCAGCAGCTTGTATGGAGGGACATATCAGCCCCAGCATTTT
few	TRBJ2-2	TRBV7-2	-	CASSPELYTGELFF	TGTGCCAGCAGCCCCGAGTTGTACACCGGGGAGCTGTTTTTT
-	TRBJ2-1	TRBV2	-	CASSRGTGEQFF	TGTGCCAGCAGTCGCGGGACGGGTGAGCAGTTCTTC
-	TRBJ1-2	TRBV30	-	CAWSGIQSGGYTF	TGTGCCTGGAGTGGGATACAGAGCGGCGGCTACACCTTC
-	TRBJ2-1	TRBV7-2	-	CASSLGPLNEQFF	TGTGCCAGCAGCTTGGGACCCCTCAATGAGCAGTTCTTC
few	TRBJ2-4	TRBV29-1	TRBD2	CSCKTSGSENIQYF	TGCAGCTGCAAAACTAGCGGGAGCGAAAACATTCAGTACTTC
few	TRBJ1-5	TRBV30	-	CAWRKPGATYSNQPQHF	TGTGCCTGGAGAAAACCAGGGGCCACCTATAGCAATCAGCCCCAGCATTTT
-	TRBJ1-6	TRBV28	-	CASSDAGYNSPLHF	TGTGCCAGCAGTGACGCAGGGTATAATTCACCCCTCCACTTT
few	TRBJ2-5	TRBV5-6	TRBD1	CASSFGSRAGGEVETQYF	TGTGCCAGCAGCTTCGGGTCCAGAGCAGGGGGAGAAGTAGAGACCCAGTACTTC
-	TRBJ2-7	TRBV5-1	TRBD2	CASSPRASGGSRSEQYF	TGCGCCAGCAGCCCAAGGGCCAGCGGGGGGTCTCGATCCGAGCAGTACTTC
-	TRBJ1-1	TRBV6-5	-	CASSSEGNTEAFF	TGTGCCAGCAGCTCCGAGGGGAACACTGAAGCTTTCTTT
-	TRBJ2-2	TRBV4-3	TRBD2	CASSQVSGGGVGELFF	TGCGCCAGCAGCCAAGTTAGCGGGGGCGGGGTCGGGGAGCTGTTTTTT
-	TRBJ1-2	TRBV29-1	-	CSVVRSGGSNYGYTF	TGCAGCGTCGTACGCTCTGGTGGTTCTAACTATGGCTACACCTTC
many	TRBJ1-5	TRBV19	-	CASSKTGVQPQHF	TGTGCCAGTAGTAAGACTGGAGTTCAGCCCCAGCATTTT
-	TRBJ2-5	TRBV2	-	CASRLDQETQYF	TGTGCCAGCCGACTAGACCAAGAGACCCAGTACTTC